Listed below are T cell receptor beta chains from one sample, sequenced in a study of post-analysis software for immune sequencing data. Using its own MiXCR run on the PCR reads, TCRdb lists one record per CDR3 protein. The sample lists more than 450,000 distinct CDR3 sequences, 34% occurring once. The sequencing sample was made of blood. All receptors come from a girl under 18 with multiple sclerosis. Both conserved end residues are part of each CDR3. The D gene is left open where the match is weak. The size field is filled for only some rows; it gives once, few, many or a size class.

len | d_gene | j_gene | v_gene | abundance | CDR3aa | CDR3nt
13 | . | TRBJ2-7 | TRBV18 | . | CASSPAGNYEQYF | TGTGCCAGCTCACCAGCAGGGAACTACGAGCAGTACTTC
13 | TRBD1 | TRBJ1-2 | TRBV20-1 | few | CSASDRASYGYTF | TGCAGTGCTTCGGACAGGGCCTCCTATGGCTACACCTTC
15 | TRBD1 | TRBJ2-5 | TRBV5-1 | . | CASSSDRGRVETQYF | TGCGCCAGCAGCTCCGACAGGGGGCGAGTGGAGACCCAGTACTTC
13 | . | TRBJ2-7 | TRBV10-3 | . | CAISRQVTYEQYF | TGTGCCATCAGCCGACAGGTGACCTACGAGCAGTACTTC
16 | TRBD1 | TRBJ2-3 | TRBV6-5 | . | CASSYSTGGPTDTQYF | TGTGCCAGCAGTTACTCGACAGGGGGCCCCACAGATACGCAGTATTTT
13 | . | TRBJ1-2 | TRBV7-9 | . | CTSSRFQAGGYTF | TGTACCAGCAGCCGTTTCCAGGCAGGTGGCTACACCTTC
16 | . | TRBJ2-3 | TRBV4-1 | few | CASSQELDDVSDTQYF | TGCGCCAGCAGCCAAGAATTAGACGACGTCTCGGATACGCAGTATTTT
14 | . | TRBJ2-5 | TRBV25-1 | . | CASSELRGSETQYF | TGTGCCAGCAGTGAATTAAGGGGTAGCGAGACCCAGTACTTC
13 | . | TRBJ2-3 | TRBV20-1 | . | CSARQRATDTQYF | TGCAGTGCTAGACAGCGGGCCACAGATACGCAGTATTTT
14 | TRBD1 | TRBJ2-1 | TRBV6-5 | . | CASSRTGLNNEQFF | TGTGCCAGCAGCCGGACAGGGCTTAACAATGAGCAGTTCTTC
15 | TRBD1 | TRBJ2-5 | TRBV27 | . | CASSLGWGQAGEQYF | TGTGCCAGCAGTTTAGGGTGGGGACAGGCTGGGGAGCAGTACTTC
14 | . | TRBJ2-1 | TRBV3-1 | . | CASSQGRNTDVWFF | TGTGCCAGCAGCCAGGGGAGGAATACGGACGTCTGGTTCTTC
14 | TRBD2 | TRBJ2-1 | TRBV20-1 | . | CSARGDSGYNEQFF | TGCAGTGCTAGAGGGGATAGCGGGTACAATGAGCAGTTCTTC
13 | TRBD2 | TRBJ2-7 | TRBV20-1 | few | CSAPGLDPYEQYF | TGCAGTGCCCCGGGACTAGACCCCTACGAGCAGTACTTC
14 | . | TRBJ1-3 | TRBV6-1 | . | CASHADNSGNTIYF | TGTGCCAGCCACGCGGATAACTCTGGAAACACCATATATTTT
12 | . | TRBJ2-5 | TRBV20-1 | . | CSASSGQETQYF | TGCAGTGCTAGCTCGGGGCAAGAGACCCAGTACTTC
15 | TRBD1 | TRBJ1-2 | TRBV6-6 | few | CASTAPGQVNYGYTF | TGTGCCAGCACCGCCCCGGGACAGGTCAACTATGGCTACACCTTC
13 | TRBD1 | TRBJ2-7 | TRBV10-2 | . | CASSEGGPGEQYF | TGCGCCAGCAGTGAAGGGGGCCCTGGCGAGCAGTACTTC
15 | TRBD2 | TRBJ2-3 | TRBV3-1 | . | CASNQGLAGIDTQYF | TGTGCCAGCAACCAGGGACTAGCGGGGATAGATACGCAGTATTTT
14 | . | TRBJ1-4 | TRBV18 | few | CASSQNRDTEKLFF | TGTGCCAGCTCACAGAACCGGGACACGGAAAAACTGTTTTTT
12 | . | TRBJ1-2 | TRBV5-1 | . | CASSRDNYGYTF | TGCGCCAGCAGCAGAGATAACTATGGCTACACCTTC
15 | . | TRBJ2-7 | TRBV5-1 | few | CASSLEALRGYEQYF | TGCGCCAGCAGCTTGGAGGCCCTGAGGGGGTACGAGCAGTACTTC
12 | . | TRBJ2-3 | TRBV5-5 | many | CASSLGVDTQYF | TGTGCCAGCAGTTTGGGAGTAGATACGCAGTATTTT
15 | . | TRBJ1-5 | TRBV6-2/TRBV6-3 | . | CASSYFGGNNQPQHF | TGTGCCAGCAGTTATTTCGGCGGAAACAATCAGCCCCAGCATTTT
16 | TRBD1 | TRBJ1-5 | TRBV20-1 | . | CSATGLGQGNNQPQHF | TGCAGTGCCACTGGTCTGGGACAGGGGAACAATCAGCCCCAGCATTTT
14 | TRBD1 | TRBJ2-5 | TRBV5-6 | . | CASTRDRVQETQYF | TGTGCCAGCACCCGGGACAGGGTCCAAGAGACCCAGTACTTC
11 | . | TRBJ2-5 | TRBV2 | few | CASKLDETQYF | TGTGCCAGCAAGCTCGACGAGACCCAGTACTTC
15 | . | TRBJ2-6 | TRBV7-6 | . | CASSLWDGGANVLTF | TGTGCCAGCAGCTTATGGGACGGTGGGGCCAACGTCCTGACTTTC
14 | TRBD2 | TRBJ2-3 | TRBV3-1 | few | CASSQLSGGDTQYF | TGTGCCAGCAGCCAACTCTCGGGAGGAGATACGCAGTATTTT
16 | . | TRBJ2-2 | TRBV11-2 | . | CASSLERGGSTGELFF | TGTGCCAGCAGCTTAGAGAGGGGGGGGAGCACCGGGGAGCTGTTTTTT
13 | . | TRBJ2-3 | TRBV27 | . | CASRAASTDTQYF | TGTGCCAGCAGGGCCGCTAGCACAGATACGCAGTATTTT
14 | . | TRBJ2-1 | TRBV7-9 | many | CASSLVRAANEQFF | TGTGCCAGCAGCTTAGTCCGGGCCGCCAATGAGCAGTTCTTC
14 | . | TRBJ2-4 | TRBV21-1 | few | CASSKGPGRDIQYF | TGTGCCAGCAGCAAAGGTCCAGGGAGGGACATTCAGTACTTC
14 | TRBD1 | TRBJ1-4 | TRBV29-1 | . | CSVVLTGAMEKLFF | TGCAGCGTTGTATTAACAGGGGCTATGGAAAAACTGTTTTTT
13 | TRBD2 | TRBJ2-1 | TRBV5-1 | . | CASSLDFGGGQFF | TGCGCCAGCAGCTTGGATTTCGGGGGGGGGCAGTTCTTC
18 | . | TRBJ1-2 | TRBV5-1 | . | CASSLDQGRYGGSDGYTF | TGCGCCAGCAGCTTGGATCAGGGACGATATGGAGGAAGCGATGGCTACACCTTC
14 | . | TRBJ1-4 | TRBV20-1 | few | CSASQEFTNEKLFF | TGCAGTGCTAGTCAGGAGTTCACTAATGAAAAACTGTTTTTT
14 | . | TRBJ2-7 | TRBV3-1 | . | CASSPTEATYEQYF | TGTGCCAGCAGCCCTACCGAGGCGACCTACGAGCAGTACTTC
15 | TRBD1 | TRBJ1-1 | TRBV6-5 | few | CASTHRGLKNTEAFF | TGTGCCAGCACCCACAGGGGGCTGAAGAACACTGAAGCTTTCTTT
15 | . | TRBJ1-1 | TRBV5-1 | . | CASSLVRVSGTEAFF | TGCGCCAGCAGCTTGGTTAGGGTGTCGGGCACTGAAGCTTTCTTT
18 | . | TRBJ2-1 | TRBV10-3 | . | CAISEQSGPGTLYNEQFF | TGTGCCATCAGTGAGCAGTCGGGCCCCGGGACACTGTACAATGAGCAGTTCTTC
16 | . | TRBJ2-5 | TRBV10-3 | . | CAISESNSRPAETQYF | TGTGCCATCAGTGAGTCGAATTCCAGGCCGGCGGAGACCCAGTACTTC
14 | TRBD1 | TRBJ1-2 | TRBV15 | few | CATSIRTGNYGYTF | TGTGCCACCAGCATACGGACAGGGAATTATGGCTACACCTTC
16 | TRBD2 | TRBJ2-1 | TRBV4-1 | few | CASSQDRTGGYNEQFF | TGCGCCAGCAGCCAAGATCGGACGGGGGGCTACAATGAGCAGTTCTTC
15 | . | TRBJ2-7 | TRBV20-1 | few | CSALWEGGFSYEQYF | TGCAGTGCGCTTTGGGAGGGGGGTTTCTCTTACGAGCAGTACTTC
14 | TRBD1 | TRBJ1-1 | TRBV6-5 | . | CASRNRGGATEAFF | TGTGCCAGCAGAAACAGGGGGGGGGCCACTGAAGCTTTCTTT
15 | TRBD2 | TRBJ2-1 | TRBV3-1 | few | CASSQLGGIYNEQFF | TGTGCCAGCAGCCAACTCGGGGGGATATACAATGAGCAGTTCTTC
15 | TRBD2 | TRBJ2-7 | TRBV6-6 | few | CASSWGLAGLYEQYF | TGTGCCAGCAGTTGGGGACTAGCGGGGTTATACGAGCAGTACTTC
16 | . | TRBJ1-5 | TRBV20-1 | . | CSARAPRERNNQPQHF | TGCAGTGCTAGAGCACCCAGGGAAAGGAACAATCAGCCCCAGCATTTT
12 | TRBD1 | TRBJ2-5 | TRBV29-1 | . | CSGTGLGETQYF | TGCAGCGGGACAGGGCTCGGGGAGACCCAGTACTTC
16 | . | TRBJ2-5 | TRBV5-1 | . | CASSLSGGSLGNEQYF | TGCGCCAGCAGCTTATCAGGAGGGTCTCTAGGAAATGAGCAGTACTTC
11 | . | TRBJ2-3 | TRBV10-3 | few | CAISLTDTQYF | TGTGCCATCAGTTTGACAGATACGCAGTATTTT
15 | TRBD2 | TRBJ2-1 | TRBV10-3 | few | CAISESTGLVHEQFF | TGTGCCATCAGTGAGTCGACGGGACTAGTACACGAGCAGTTCTTC
12 | . | TRBJ1-4 | TRBV7-2 | few | CASSLRLGTVFF | TGTGCCAGCAGCTTACGATTAGGGACGGTGTTTTTT
13 | . | TRBJ1-5 | TRBV2 | . | CASSEVAGRPQHF | TGTGCCAGCAGTGAAGTTGCCGGTCGGCCCCAGCATTTT